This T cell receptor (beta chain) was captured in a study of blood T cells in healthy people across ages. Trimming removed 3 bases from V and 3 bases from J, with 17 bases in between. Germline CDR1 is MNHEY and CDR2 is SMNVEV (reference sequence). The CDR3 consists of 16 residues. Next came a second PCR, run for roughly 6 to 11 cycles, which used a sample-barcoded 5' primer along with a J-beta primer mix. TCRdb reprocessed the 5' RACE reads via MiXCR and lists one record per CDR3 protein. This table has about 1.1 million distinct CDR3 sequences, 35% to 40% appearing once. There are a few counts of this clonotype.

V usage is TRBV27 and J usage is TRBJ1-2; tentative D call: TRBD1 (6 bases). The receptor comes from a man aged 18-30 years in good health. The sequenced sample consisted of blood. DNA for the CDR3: TGTGCCAGCAGTTTCAGGGGAGGGACAACTCACTATGGCTACACCTTC. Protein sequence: CASSFRGGTTHYGYTF.